This T cell receptor beta chain was observed in a study of cytomegalovirus exposure and HLA in healthy donors. Whole-study results and caveats: There were some V segments, including TRBV6-2 and TRBV6-3, excluded as indistinguishable. In a later analysis, common viral pathogens appeared linked to several of the most significant clusters.

For this clone: Its target is not known.

V was clipped by 5 bases and J by 4 bases, with 20 bases between them. The CDR3 is made up of 16 amino acids. Germline V gene data show CDR1 as MNHEY and CDR2 as SMNVEV (reference sequence). Vbeta (60) and Jbeta (13) primers were used in the PCR. Profiling relied on immunoSEQ multiplex PCR, and the TCRdb table lists in-frame clones only, not all of them. The sample holds approximately 73,000 clones, approximately 79% seen once. What was sequenced was PBMCs. The receptor comes from a woman in her thirties or forties in good health and CMV-seropositive. The gene calls are TRBV27 and TRBJ1-2, with D tentatively TRBD1 (5 bases). The DNA of the CDR3 is TGTGCCAGCAGTCCCCAGGGAAGCCTCTTAGGCTATGGCTACACCTTC. Translating gives CASSPQGSLLGYGYTF.